The 30 T cell receptor beta chains in this list originate from one sample, sequenced in a study of T cell responses to AZD1222 COVID-19 vaccine. Only in-frame clones appear in the TCRdb table, and some are missing; sequencing was by immunoSEQ multiplex PCR. Of 110,000 or so clones in the sample, 70% to 90% are singletons; the top ten hold 3.5%. Specimen: peripheral blood, collected 28 days after the second AZD1222 dose. These receptors all come from an adult who received the AZD1222 COVID-19 vaccine.

The count of this clone is one. The V gene is TRBV5-1, the J gene TRBJ1-3, with D hard to call. Germline loops: CDR1 SGHRS, CDR2 YFSETQ. The CDR3 is made up of 14 amino acids. V was shortened by 4 bases and J by 0 bases, with 8 bases between the two germline ends. The CDR3 protein is CASSPDFSGNTIYF. CDR3 sequence (DNA): TGCGCCAGCAGCCCGGACTTCTCTGGAAACACCATATATTTT.

The chain has TRBV7-6 and TRBJ2-5; TRBD2 aligns across 8 bases. V shed 2 bases and J 2 bases; nucleotides not matched to a gene: 10. CDR3 length equals 17 residues. The germline V gene has CDR1 SGHVS and CDR2 FNYEAQ. CDR3 amino acids: CASSLTQLAAFQETQYF. Written as DNA, the CDR3 is TGTGCCAGCAGCTTAACGCAACTAGCGGCCTTTCAAGAGACCCAGTACTTC.

The rearrangement links TRBV14 to TRBJ1-1, with D unclear. The CDR3 loop spans 11 amino acids. The germline gives CDR1 SGHDN, CDR2 FVKESK. The V and J ends lost 2 bases and 4 bases respectively, with 2 bases between them. DNA of the CDR3: TGTGCCAGCAGCCAATTCACTGAAGCTTTCTTT. Its protein product is CASSQFTEAFF.

The rearrangement links TRBV11-2 to TRBJ2-7; the match to TRBD1 covers 8 bases. Per the germline V gene, CDR1 is SGHAT and CDR2 is FQNNGV. This CDR3 is 15 amino acids long. The J segment lost 0 bases and the V segment lost 1 base, leaving 2 bases of the junction unmatched. DNA for the CDR3: TGTGCCAGCAGCTTAGGACAGGGGTTCTCCTACGAGCAGTACTTC. This sequence encodes CASSLGQGFSYEQYF. Based on the CDR3 plus reference TRBV11-2 and TRBJ2-7, the full variable domain is EAGVAQSPRYKIIEKRQSVAFWCNPISGHATLYWYQQILGQGPKLLIQFQNNGVVDDSQLPKDRFSAERLKGVDSTLKIQPAKLEDSAVYLCASSLGQGFSYEQYFGPGTRLTVT.

This clone was picked up one time. This chain uses TRBV19 with TRBJ1-4; 7 bases align to TRBD1. This CDR3 spans 13 amino acids. Germline lookup yields CDR1 LNHDA and CDR2 SQIVND (reference sequence). V was pared by 7 bases and J by 10 bases, with 9 bases of the junction left unmatched. This chain's CDR3 is CASIGTEGGKLFF. The CDR3, as DNA: TGTGCCAGTATTGGGACAGAAGGGGGAAAACTGTTTTTT.

J is TRBJ2-1 and V is TRBV5-1; 12 bases are a match to TRBD2. V lost 4 bases and J lost 1; bases outside the gene matches: 6. The V gene's germline CDR1 is SGHRS and CDR2 YFSETQ. The CDR3 contains 17 residues. CDR3 coding DNA: TGCGCCAGCAGCCAAGGACTAGCGGGACCTTCCTACAATGAGCAGTTCTTC. Translating it yields CASSQGLAGPSYNEQFF. Together with reference TRBV5-1 and TRBJ2-1, the CDR3 gives the full variable domain: KAGVTQTPRYLIKTRGQQVTLSCSPISGHRSVSWYQQTPGQGLQFLFEYFSETQRNKGNFPGRFSGRQFSNSRSEMNVSTLELGDSALYLCASSQGLAGPSYNEQFFGPGTRLTVL.

This clone showed up just once. The J gene is TRBJ1-1, the V gene TRBV2; D unresolved. The V end lost 8 bases, the J end lost 1 base, and 11 bases lay between the germline ends. This CDR3 comprises 13 residues. Germline CDR1 is SNHLY and CDR2 is FYNNEI. For the CDR3, the DNA is TGTGCCAGCGGGTCACAGAAGAACACTGAAGCTTTCTTT. Residues: CASGSQKNTEAFF.

This clone was recorded only once. The genes are TRBV10-3 and TRBJ1-2; 9 bases are shared with TRBD1. Germline lookup yields CDR1 ENHRY and CDR2 SYGVKD. The CDR3 spans 16 residues. V lost 4 bases and J lost 4; bases outside the gene matches: 10. The CDR3 DNA is TGTGCCATCAGTGGGTTGACAGGGGGTCAGAGCTATGGCTACACCTTC. Its translation is CAISGLTGGQSYGYTF.

This chain uses TRBV19 with TRBJ2-7, with 9 bases fitting TRBD2. The trim removed 7 bases at V and 3 bases at J, leaving 13 bases unmatched. From germline, CDR1 is LNHDA and CDR2 SQIVND (reference sequence). There are 16 residues in the CDR3. The CDR3 nucleotides are TGTGCCAGTACCCCAATAGCGGGAGCCCACCGCTACGAGCAGTACTTC. Residues: CASTPIAGAHRYEQYF.

A single count supports this clone. The rearrangement links TRBV3-1 (or the pseudogene TRBV3-2) to TRBJ1-5; 7 bases agree with TRBD1. CDR3 size: 15 residues. J gave up 2 bases and V 0 bases, and 1 base lay outside the gene matches. Germline CDR1 and CDR2: LGHDT and YNNKEL (reference sequence). CDR3 DNA: TGTGCCAGCAGCCAAGATCAGGGGGGCAATCAGCCCCAGCATTTT. Its protein product is CASSQDQGGNQPQHF.

The chain has TRBV6-5 and TRBJ1-1; weak D call: TRBD1 (6 bases). Trimming left V 6 bases short and J 2 bases short, with 13 bases between. The CDR3 consists of 14 residues. Germline CDR1 and CDR2: MNHEY and SVGAGI. The CDR3, as DNA: TGTGCCAGCAGCCAATTGACAGGTAACACTGAAGCTTTCTTT. Protein: CASSQLTGNTEAFF.

The chain joins TRBV5-4 to TRBJ2-7; D possibly corresponds to TRBD1 (6 bases). Germline values: CDR1 SGHNT, CDR2 YYREEE (reference sequence). CDR3 length: 14 residues. V lost 4 bases to trimming and J lost 1 base, with 12 bases between them. The CDR3: CASSTWDISYEQYF. CDR3 DNA: TGTGCCAGCAGCACCTGGGACATTTCCTACGAGCAGTACTTC.

The chain uses TRBV4-3 and TRBJ2-1; 7 positions match TRBD1. Germline lookup yields CDR1 LGHNA and CDR2 YSLEER. The CDR3 loop spans 17 amino acids. Trimming removed 0 bases from V and 0 bases from J; junction bases left unmatched: 5. CDR3 sequence: CASSQDPRDSSYNEQFF. CDR3 DNA sequence: TGCGCCAGCAGCCAAGACCCCCGGGACAGCTCCTACAATGAGCAGTTCTTC.

The rearrangement joins TRBV6-5 to TRBJ1-1; 7 positions agree with TRBD1. After removal of 7 bases from V and 0 bases from J, the junction contained 2 bases not matched to a gene. CDR3 size: 13 residues. Looked up from germline, CDR1 is MNHEY and CDR2 is SVGAGI. CDR3 in amino acids: CASNRGMNTEAFF. The CDR3 nucleotides are TGTGCCAGCAACAGGGGAATGAACACTGAAGCTTTCTTT.

This clone was picked up one time. The genes are TRBV30 and TRBJ2-7; perhaps D is TRBD1 or TRBD2 (5 bases each). V was cut by 4 bases and J by 2 bases, with 12 bases left in between. From germline, CDR1 is GTSNPN and CDR2 SVGIG (reference sequence). CDR3 length equals 13 residues. In DNA, the CDR3 is TGTGCCTGGACCCGGGACCGGGCCTACGAGCAGTACTTC. Its translation: CAWTRDRAYEQYF.

The chain links TRBV4-2 to TRBJ2-3; TRBD2 matches 16 bases. Trimming at V came to 3 bases and at J to 4 bases, leaving 1 base not matched to a gene. There are 16 residues in the CDR3. CDR1 LGHNA and CDR2 YNFKEQ come from the germline V gene. CDR3 bases: TGTGCCAGCAGCCAGGGACTAGCGGGAGGGCCAGATACGCAGTATTTT. Residues: CASSQGLAGGPDTQYF.

This clone was observed a handful of times. The V call is TRBV7-2, the J call TRBJ2-5; 8 positions agree with TRBD1. With 5 bases clipped from V and 2 bases from J, the junction kept 7 bases outside the gene matches. From germline, CDR1 is SGHTA and CDR2 FQGNSA. This CDR3 region has 15 residues. The CDR3 reads CASSPRTGLQETQYF. CDR3 DNA: TGTGCCAGCAGCCCTCGGACAGGGCTACAAGAGACCCAGTACTTC. Drawing the rest from reference TRBV7-2 and TRBJ2-5, the complete variable domain is GAGVSQSPSNKVTEKGKDVELRCDPISGHTALYWYRQSLGQGLEFLIYFQGNSAPDKSGLPSDRFSAERTGGSVSTLTIQRTQQEDSAVYLCASSPRTGLQETQYFGPGTRLLVL.

The chain recombines TRBV7-3 with TRBJ1-6; a weak D match, TRBD1 (6 bases). V was pared by 5 bases and J by 6 bases, with 11 bases between. This CDR3 comprises 14 residues. Per germline, CDR1 SGHTA and CDR2 FQGTGA. The DNA of the CDR3 is TGTGCCAGCAGCCTTGGACAGATTAATTCACCCCTCCACTTT. Its translation: CASSLGQINSPLHF.

The chain uses TRBV11-2 and TRBJ2-2; possibly TRBD1 or TRBD2 for D (5 bases each). The germline CDR1 and CDR2 sequences are SGHAT and FQNNGV. This CDR3 region has 15 residues. Trimming cost V 5 bases and J 4 bases, with 14 bases left between them. CDR3 protein: CASSPRGPGTGELFF. The CDR3 DNA sequence: TGTGCCAGCAGCCCCCGGGGACCTGGCACCGGGGAGCTGTTTTTT.

As for this clone: One end of the junction does not line up with germline, which may come from a read error. This chain links TRBV15 with TRBJ1-1, with 7 bases fitting TRBD1. This CDR3 spans 12 amino acids. CDR1 LNHNV and CDR2 YYDKDF come from the germline V gene (reference sequence). CDR3 in amino acids: CATSGDRVKAVF. CDR3 in DNA: TGTGCCACCAGCGGAGACAGGGTAAAAGCCGTATTT.

The gene calls are TRBV7-2 and TRBJ2-3; tentatively, D is TRBD1 or TRBD2 (5 bases each). In germline, CDR1 is SGHTA, CDR2 FQGNSA. V lost 3 bases to trimming and J lost 3 bases, with 10 bases between them. CDR3 length: 14 residues. The CDR3: CASSFQRGTDTQYF. The DNA of the CDR3 is TGTGCCAGCAGCTTTCAGAGGGGAACAGATACGCAGTATTTT.

The chain links TRBV2 to TRBJ1-2; D not resolved. Germline CDR1 SNHLY, CDR2 FYNNEI. Trimming stripped 2 bases from V and 2 bases from J, with 12 bases between. The CDR3 has 15 amino acids. Here the CDR3 DNA reads TGTGCCAGCAGTGAAACCAGACCCGGCAACTATGGCTACACCTTC. This encodes CASSETRPGNYGYTF.

The V gene is TRBV5-6, the J gene TRBJ1-6; maybe TRBD1 (6 bases). CDR1 SGHDT and CDR2 YYEEEE come from the germline V gene. This CDR3 comprises 14 residues. The V end was cut by 0 bases, the J end by 10 bases, with 11 bases between. DNA of the CDR3: TGTGCCAGCAGCTTGGTGGCAGGGGTATCACCCCTCCACTTT. This sequence encodes CASSLVAGVSPLHF.

This chain links TRBV7-9 with TRBJ1-2; weak D call: TRBD1 (6 bases). V was cut by 7 bases and J by 6 bases, with 15 bases left in between. Germline loops: CDR1 SEHNR, CDR2 FQNEAQ (reference sequence). CDR3 size: 13 residues. CDR3 loop: CASMGRDTHGYTF. Here the CDR3 DNA reads TGTGCCAGCATGGGACGGGACACGCATGGCTACACCTTC. Full variable domain (missing parts from reference TRBV7-9 and TRBJ1-2): DTGVSQNPRHKITKRGQNVTFRCDPISEHNRLYWYRQTLGQGPEFLTYFQNEAQLEKSRLLSDRFSAERPKGSFSTLEIQRTEQGDSAMYLCASMGRDTHGYTFGSGTRLTVV.

The CDR3 nucleotides are TGCGCCAGCAGCTTGTCGCCATACGAGCAGTACTTC. Translated: CASSLSPYEQYF. This chain uses TRBV5-1 with TRBJ2-7; D ambiguous. Germline CDR1 SGHRS, CDR2 YFSETQ. There are 12 residues in the CDR3. Deletions cut 1 base from V and 4 bases from J, with 6 bases between.

The chain couples TRBV27 to TRBJ1-5, with 7 positions matching TRBD1. Germline assignment: CDR1 MNHEY and CDR2 SMNVEV (reference sequence). The CDR3 is 21 residues long. Trimming at V came to 4 bases and at J to 2 bases, leaving 23 bases not matched to a gene. CDR3 residues: CASSSSPGQLLNSKGNQPQHF. CDR3 coding DNA: TGTGCCAGCAGTTCGTCACCGGGACAGCTCCTTAACTCAAAGGGCAATCAGCCCCAGCATTTT.

The chain carries TRBV28 and TRBJ2-2; the D gene is possibly TRBD1 (6 bases). Trimming stripped 7 bases from V and 5 bases from J, with 20 bases between. The CDR3 sequence is 16 residues long. In germline, CDR1 is MDHEN, CDR2 SYDVKM. This CDR3 reads CASNPVEGVGTGELFF. The CDR3 bases are TGTGCCAGCAATCCTGTAGAGGGGGTGGGGACCGGGGAGCTGTTTTTT.

This chain links TRBV4-1 with TRBJ2-5, with TRBD2 matching 7 bases. Trimming at V came to 0 bases and at J to 0 bases, leaving 10 bases not matched to a gene. The germline V gene encodes CDR1 MGHRA and CDR2 YSYEKL. The CDR3 totals 18 residues. The CDR3 DNA reads TGCGCCAGCAGCCAAGAAGGGATTCTAGCGGACTACCAAGAGACCCAGTACTTC. Amino acid sequence: CASSQEGILADYQETQYF.

The chain uses TRBV5-8 and TRBJ1-5; D gene uncertain. Germline lookup yields CDR1 SGHTS and CDR2 YDEGEE. The CDR3 runs to 14 residues. V was clipped by 0 bases and J by 3 bases, with 7 bases between them. The CDR3 loop reads CASSLVWYNQPQHF. The DNA for the CDR3 is TGTGCCAGCAGCTTGGTTTGGTACAATCAGCCCCAGCATTTT. The full variable domain, completed using reference TRBV5-8 and TRBJ1-5, is EAGVTQSPTHLIKTRGQQATLRCSPISGHTSVYWYQQALGLGLQFLLWYDEGEERNRGNFPPRFSGRQFPNYSSELNVNALELEDSALYLCASSLVWYNQPQHFGDGTRLSIL.

J is TRBJ2-3 and V is TRBV11-3; 13 bases are a match to TRBD2. CDR3 length: 18 residues. Germline CDR1 SGHNT, CDR2 YENEEA. Trimming cost V 6 bases and J 3 bases; bases outside gene matches: 12. Written as DNA, the CDR3 is TGTGCCAGCAGTCGCGCCGGGACTAGCGGGACTGGGACAGATACGCAGTATTTT. Amino acids: CASSRAGTSGTGTDTQYF.